The sequence of this T cell receptor (beta chain) was determined in a study of T cells in Graves' hyperthyroidism and ophthalmopathy. Authors of the study amplified TCR beta CDR3 regions from RNA transcripts. Researchers ran a first-round RT-PCR on the TCR CDR3 using the HTBI primer set. TCRdb re-called the multiplex PCR reads with MiXCR, one entry per CDR3 protein. Here the sample spans around 340,000 distinct CDR3 sequences, 15% to 20% being singletons. This clonotype was recorded at least ten times. No antigen is known for it. Study-wide points: The model's output predicted ophthalmopathy at a median of roughly 6.9 months prior to onset.

The germline V gene encodes CDR1 DFQATT and CDR2 SNEGSKA (reference sequence). V lost 3 bases and J lost 4, with 16 bases in between. The CDR3 spans 14 residues. V gene TRBV20-1 combines with J gene TRBJ2-7; D uncertain. Material for sequencing was blood. This receptor was taken from a woman between 40 and 55 years old with Graves' ophthalmopathy. The CDR3 coding sequence is TGCAGTGCTAGGCCCATACTGGGGATTTACGAGCAGTACTTC. It is translated as CSARPILGIYEQYF.